This T cell receptor beta chain was identified during a study of somatic mutations in cytotoxic T cells in rheumatoid arthritis. Sequencing was performed with immunoSEQ multiplex PCR; in TCRdb, only in-frame clones are kept and a portion is missing. The data show 15,000 to 20,000 clones, with over 80% seen just once and approximately 11% held by the top ten. In regard to this clone: Its antigen is not identified.

V gave up 4 bases and J gave up 2 bases, with 12 bases separating them. Germline CDR1 reads SGHTA; CDR2 reads FQGNSA. This CDR3 comprises 14 residues. Study-level findings and limits: Nobody had found out which antigens the expanded CD8+ clones targeted. No age-related increase in CD8+ clonality was seen in healthy controls, but one was seen in rheumatoid arthritis patients. It was found that CD8+ T-cell clonality in rheumatoid arthritis patients did not differ significantly from that in age-matched healthy controls.

Specimen: CD8+ T cells sorted from blood. The TCR was taken from a man between 18 and 29 years old with rheumatoid arthritis. The rearrangement uses TRBV7-2 and TRBJ2-7; the D gene is possibly TRBD1 (5 bases). CDR3 bases: TGTGCCAGCAGCTGGCAGGGATCCACCTACGAGCAGTACTTC. It codes for CASSWQGSTYEQYF.